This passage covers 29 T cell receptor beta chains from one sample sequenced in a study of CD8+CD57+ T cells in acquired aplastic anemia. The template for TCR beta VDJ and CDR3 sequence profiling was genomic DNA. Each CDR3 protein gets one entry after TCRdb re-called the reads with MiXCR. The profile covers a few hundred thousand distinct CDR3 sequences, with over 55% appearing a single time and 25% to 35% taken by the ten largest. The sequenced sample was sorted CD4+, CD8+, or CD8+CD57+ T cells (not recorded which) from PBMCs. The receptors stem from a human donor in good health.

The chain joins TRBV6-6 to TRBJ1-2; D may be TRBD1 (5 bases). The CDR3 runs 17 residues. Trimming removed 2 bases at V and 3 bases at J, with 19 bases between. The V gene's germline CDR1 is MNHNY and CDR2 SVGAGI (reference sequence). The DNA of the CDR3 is TGTGCCAGCAGTTACAGGGCAGGAGGGGTGAGCGACTATGGCTACACCTTC. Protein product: CASSYRAGGVSDYGYTF.

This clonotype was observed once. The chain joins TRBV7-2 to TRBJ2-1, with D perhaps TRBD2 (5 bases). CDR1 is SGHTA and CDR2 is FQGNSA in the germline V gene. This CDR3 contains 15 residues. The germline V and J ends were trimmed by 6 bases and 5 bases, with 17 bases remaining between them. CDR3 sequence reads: CASRKPGIFHNEQFF. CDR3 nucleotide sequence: TGTGCCAGCAGAAAGCCCGGGATATTCCACAATGAGCAGTTCTTC.

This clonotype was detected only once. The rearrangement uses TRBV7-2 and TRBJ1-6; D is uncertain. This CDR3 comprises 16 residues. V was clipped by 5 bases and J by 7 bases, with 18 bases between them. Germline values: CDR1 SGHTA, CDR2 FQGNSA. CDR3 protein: CASSRRTDTPNSPLHF. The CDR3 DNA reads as TGTGCCAGCAGCCGTCGAACGGATACCCCGAATTCACCCCTCCACTTT.

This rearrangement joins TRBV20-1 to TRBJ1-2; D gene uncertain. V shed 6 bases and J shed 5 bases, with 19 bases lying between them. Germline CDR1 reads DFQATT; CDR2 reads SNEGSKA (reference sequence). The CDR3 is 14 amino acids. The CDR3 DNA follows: TGCAGTGCCAAAGGGCCCGCCTCTTTATATGGCTACACCTTC. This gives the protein CSAKGPASLYGYTF.

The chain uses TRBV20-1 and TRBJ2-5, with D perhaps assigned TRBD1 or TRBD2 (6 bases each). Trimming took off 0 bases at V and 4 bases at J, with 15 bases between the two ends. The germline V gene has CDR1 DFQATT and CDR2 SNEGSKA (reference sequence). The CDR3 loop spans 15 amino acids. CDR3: CSARDMWGAGETQYF. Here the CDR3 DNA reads TGCAGTGCTAGAGATATGTGGGGGGCGGGAGAGACCCAGTACTTC.

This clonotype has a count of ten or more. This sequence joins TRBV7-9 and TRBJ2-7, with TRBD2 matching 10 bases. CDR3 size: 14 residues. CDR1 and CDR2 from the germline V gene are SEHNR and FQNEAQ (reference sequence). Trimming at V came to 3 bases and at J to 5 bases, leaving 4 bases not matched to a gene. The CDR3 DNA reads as TGTGCCAGCAGCTTTGGGCTAGCGGGAGACGAGCAGTACTTC. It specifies CASSFGLAGDEQYF.

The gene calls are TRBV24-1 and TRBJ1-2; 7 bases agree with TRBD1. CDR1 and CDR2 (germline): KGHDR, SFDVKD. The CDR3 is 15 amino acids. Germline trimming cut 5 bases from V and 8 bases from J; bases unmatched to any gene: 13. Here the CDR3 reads CATSGTYTGVGGYTF. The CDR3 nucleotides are TGTGCCACCAGTGGCACCTATACAGGGGTAGGAGGCTACACCTTC.

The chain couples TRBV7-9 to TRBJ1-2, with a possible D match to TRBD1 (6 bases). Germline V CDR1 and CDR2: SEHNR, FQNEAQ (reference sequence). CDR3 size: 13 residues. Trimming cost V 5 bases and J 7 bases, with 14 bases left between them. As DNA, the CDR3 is TGTGCCAGCAGCCCTTCGATCAGGGGTGGCTACACCTTC. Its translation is CASSPSIRGGYTF.

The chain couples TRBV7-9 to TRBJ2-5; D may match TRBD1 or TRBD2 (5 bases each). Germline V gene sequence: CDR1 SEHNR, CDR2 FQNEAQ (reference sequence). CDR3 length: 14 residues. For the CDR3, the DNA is TGTTCTGGGCTAGTGGGACGGGGCAGGGAGACCCAGTACTTC. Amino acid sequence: CSGLVGRGRETQYF.

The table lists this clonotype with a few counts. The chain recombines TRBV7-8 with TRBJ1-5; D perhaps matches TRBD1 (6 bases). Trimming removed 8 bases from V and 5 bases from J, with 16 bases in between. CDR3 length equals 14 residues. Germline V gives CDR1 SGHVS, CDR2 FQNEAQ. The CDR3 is CASDEGGSYQPQHF. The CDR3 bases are TGTGCCAGCGATGAAGGGGGTTCATATCAGCCCCAGCATTTT.

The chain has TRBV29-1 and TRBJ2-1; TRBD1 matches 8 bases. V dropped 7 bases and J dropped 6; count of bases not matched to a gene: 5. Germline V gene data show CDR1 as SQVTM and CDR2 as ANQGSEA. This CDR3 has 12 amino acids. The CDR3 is CSGMTGVNEQFF. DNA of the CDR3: TGCAGCGGGATGACAGGGGTCAATGAGCAGTTCTTC.

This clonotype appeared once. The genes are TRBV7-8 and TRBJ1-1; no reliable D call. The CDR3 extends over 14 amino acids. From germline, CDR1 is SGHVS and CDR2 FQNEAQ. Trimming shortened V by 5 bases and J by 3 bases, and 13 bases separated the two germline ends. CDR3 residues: CASSPMTRHTEAFF. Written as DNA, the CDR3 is TGTGCCAGCAGCCCAATGACACGCCACACTGAAGCTTTCTTT.

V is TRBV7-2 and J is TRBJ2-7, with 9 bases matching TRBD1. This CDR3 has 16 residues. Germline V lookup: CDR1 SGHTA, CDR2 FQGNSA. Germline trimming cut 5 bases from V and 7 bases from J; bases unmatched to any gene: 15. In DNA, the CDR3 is TGTGCCAGCAGCCCCCACCGGGACAGGGCTATTGGGGAGCAGTACTTC. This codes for CASSPHRDRAIGEQYF. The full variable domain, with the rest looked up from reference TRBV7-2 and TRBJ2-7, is GAGVSQSPSNKVTEKGKDVELRCDPISGHTALYWYRQSLGQGLEFLIYFQGNSAPDKSGLPSDRFSAERTGGSVSTLTIQRTQQEDSAVYLCASSPHRDRAIGEQYFGPGTRLTVT.

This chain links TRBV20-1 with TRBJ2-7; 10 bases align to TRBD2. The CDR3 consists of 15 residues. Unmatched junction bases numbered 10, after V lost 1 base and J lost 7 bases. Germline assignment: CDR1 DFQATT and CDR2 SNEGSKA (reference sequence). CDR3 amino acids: CSARVLAGDTGEQYF. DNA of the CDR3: TGCAGTGCTAGAGTGCTAGCGGGAGACACCGGGGAGCAGTACTTC.

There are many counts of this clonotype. The CDR3 region is CSARDRLAGIYNEQFF. CDR3 nucleotides: TGCAGTGCTAGAGATCGGCTAGCGGGGATCTACAATGAGCAGTTCTTC. The V call is TRBV20-1, the J call TRBJ2-1; the match to TRBD2 covers 9 bases. The trim removed 0 bases at V and 3 bases at J, leaving 6 bases unmatched. The CDR3 extends over 16 amino acids. Germline V gene data show CDR1 as DFQATT and CDR2 as SNEGSKA (reference sequence).

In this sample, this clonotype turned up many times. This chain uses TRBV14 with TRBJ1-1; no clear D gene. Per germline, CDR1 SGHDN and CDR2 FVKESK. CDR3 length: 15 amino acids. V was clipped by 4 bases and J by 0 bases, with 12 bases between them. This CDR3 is CASSPRVGVNTEAFF. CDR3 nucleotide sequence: TGTGCCAGCAGCCCTCGGGTGGGTGTGAACACTGAAGCTTTCTTT.

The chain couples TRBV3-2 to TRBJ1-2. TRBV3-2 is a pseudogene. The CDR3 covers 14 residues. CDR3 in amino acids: CASSQERINYGYTF. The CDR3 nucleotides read TGTGCCAGCAGCCAAGAGCGGATTAACTATGGCTACACCTTC.

The CDR3 region is CSASGGGGPEAFF. CDR3 in DNA: TGCAGTGCTAGTGGCGGGGGTGGCCCTGAAGCTTTCTTT. The V call is TRBV20-1, the J call TRBJ1-1; perhaps TRBD1 as D (5 bases). The CDR3 length is 13 residues. Per germline, CDR1 DFQATT and CDR2 SNEGSKA (reference sequence). Trimming removed 3 bases at V and 6 bases at J, with 14 bases between.

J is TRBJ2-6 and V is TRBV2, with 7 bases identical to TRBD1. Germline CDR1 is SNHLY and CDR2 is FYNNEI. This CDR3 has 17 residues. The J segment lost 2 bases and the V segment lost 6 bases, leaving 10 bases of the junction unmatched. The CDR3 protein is CASRLGTVFPGANVLTF. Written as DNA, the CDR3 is TGTGCCAGCAGGCTCGGGACAGTCTTTCCTGGGGCCAACGTCCTGACTTTC.

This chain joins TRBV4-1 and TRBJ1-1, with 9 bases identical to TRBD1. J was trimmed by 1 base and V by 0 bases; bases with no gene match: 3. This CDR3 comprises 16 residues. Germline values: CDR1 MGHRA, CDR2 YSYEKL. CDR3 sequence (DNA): TGCGCCAGCAGCCAAGAGGGACAGGGAAGGAACACTGAAGCTTTCTTT. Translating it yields CASSQEGQGRNTEAFF.

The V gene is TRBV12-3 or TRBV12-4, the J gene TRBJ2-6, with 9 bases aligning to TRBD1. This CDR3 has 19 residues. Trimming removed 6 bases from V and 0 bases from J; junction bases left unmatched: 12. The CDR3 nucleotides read TGTGCCAGCAGAAGAGACCGACAGGGGGTTATCTCTGGGGCCAACGTCCTGACTTTC. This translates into CASRRDRQGVISGANVLTF.

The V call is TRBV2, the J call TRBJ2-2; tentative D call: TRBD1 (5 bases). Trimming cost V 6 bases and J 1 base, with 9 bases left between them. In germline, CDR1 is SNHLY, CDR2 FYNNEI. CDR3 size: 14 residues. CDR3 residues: CASRVTVNTGELFF. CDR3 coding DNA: TGTGCCAGCAGGGTGACAGTGAACACCGGGGAGCTGTTTTTT.

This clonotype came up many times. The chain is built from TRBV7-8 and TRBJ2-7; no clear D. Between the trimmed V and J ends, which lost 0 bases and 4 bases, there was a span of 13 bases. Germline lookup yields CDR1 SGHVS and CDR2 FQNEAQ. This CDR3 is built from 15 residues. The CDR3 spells CASSLASSSVYEQYF. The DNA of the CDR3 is TGTGCCAGCAGCTTAGCGAGTTCCAGCGTATACGAGCAGTACTTC. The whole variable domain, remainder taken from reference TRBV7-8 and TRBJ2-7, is GAGVSQSPRYKVAKRGQDVALRCDPISGHVSLFWYQQALGQGPEFLTYFQNEAQLDKSGLPSDRFFAERPEGSVSTLKIQRTQQEDSAVYLCASSLASSSVYEQYFGPGTRLTVT.

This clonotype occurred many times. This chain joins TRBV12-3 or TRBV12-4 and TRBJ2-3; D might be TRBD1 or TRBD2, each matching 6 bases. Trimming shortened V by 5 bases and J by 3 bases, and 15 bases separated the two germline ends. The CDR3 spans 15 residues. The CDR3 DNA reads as TGTGCCAGCAGTCCCCGGGGGCGGGAAACAGATACGCAGTATTTT. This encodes CASSPRGRETDTQYF.

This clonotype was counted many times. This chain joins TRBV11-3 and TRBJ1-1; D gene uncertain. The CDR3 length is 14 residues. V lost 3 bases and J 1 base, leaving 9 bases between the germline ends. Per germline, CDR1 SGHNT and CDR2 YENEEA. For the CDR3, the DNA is TGTGCCAGCAGCTTGTTTTCCGAGAACACTGAAGCTTTCTTT. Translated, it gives CASSLFSENTEAFF.

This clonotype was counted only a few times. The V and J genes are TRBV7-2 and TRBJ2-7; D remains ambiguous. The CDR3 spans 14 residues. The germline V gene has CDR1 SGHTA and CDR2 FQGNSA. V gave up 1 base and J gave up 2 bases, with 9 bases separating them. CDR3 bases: TGTGCCAGCAGCTTAGGAGTGGCAGCCTACGAGCAGTACTTC. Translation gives CASSLGVAAYEQYF.

Written as DNA, the CDR3 is TGTGCCAGCAGCCCATCGGACGGAGACTCCTACGAGCAGTACTTC. Translation: CASSPSDGDSYEQYF. This chain connects TRBV7-6 to TRBJ2-7; no reliable D call. Germline V CDR1 and CDR2: SGHVS, FNYEAQ. Trimming left V 5 bases short and J 0 bases short, with 14 bases between. The CDR3 is made up of 15 amino acids.

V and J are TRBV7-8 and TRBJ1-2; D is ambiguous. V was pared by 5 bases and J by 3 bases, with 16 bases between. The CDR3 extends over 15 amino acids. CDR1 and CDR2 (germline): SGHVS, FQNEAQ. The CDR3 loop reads CASSPRSYTDYGYTF. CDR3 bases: TGTGCCAGCAGCCCCCGCAGTTACACCGACTATGGCTACACCTTC.

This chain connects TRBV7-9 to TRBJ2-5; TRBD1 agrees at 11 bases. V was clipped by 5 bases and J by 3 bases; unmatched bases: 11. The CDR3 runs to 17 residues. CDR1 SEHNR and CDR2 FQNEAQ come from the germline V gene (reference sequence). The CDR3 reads CASSPSGTGGREETQYF. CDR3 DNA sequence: TGTGCCAGCAGCCCTTCCGGGACAGGGGGACGGGAAGAGACCCAGTACTTC.